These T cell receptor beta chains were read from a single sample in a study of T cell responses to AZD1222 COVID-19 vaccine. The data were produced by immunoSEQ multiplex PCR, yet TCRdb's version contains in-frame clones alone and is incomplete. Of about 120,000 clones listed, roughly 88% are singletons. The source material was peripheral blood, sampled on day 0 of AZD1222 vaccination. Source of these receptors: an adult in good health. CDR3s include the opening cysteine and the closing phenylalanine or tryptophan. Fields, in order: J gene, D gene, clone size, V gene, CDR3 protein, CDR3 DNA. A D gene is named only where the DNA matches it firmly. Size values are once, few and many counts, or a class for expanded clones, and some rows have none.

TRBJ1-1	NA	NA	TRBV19	CASTSTPSPEAFF	TGTGCCAGTACCTCAACCCCCTCGCCTGAAGCTTTCTTT
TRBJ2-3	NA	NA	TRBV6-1	CASSVFGTSSTDTQYF	TGTGCCAGCAGTGTCTTTGGGACATCTAGCACAGATACGCAGTATTTT
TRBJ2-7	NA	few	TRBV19	CASSPSAGGSYEQYF	TGTGCCAGTAGCCCATCCGCAGGTGGGTCCTACGAGCAGTACTTC
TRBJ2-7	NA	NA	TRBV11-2	CASSDHSGGTYEQYF	TGTGCCAGCAGCGATCATTCCGGGGGTACCTACGAGCAGTACTTC
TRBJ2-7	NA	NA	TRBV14	CASSHYPGPRSYEQYF	TGTGCCAGCAGCCATTATCCGGGACCGCGCTCCTACGAGCAGTACTTC
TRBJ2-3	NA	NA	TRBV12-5	CASGLIIPDTQYF	TGTGCTAGTGGTTTGATTATCCCAGATACGCAGTATTTT
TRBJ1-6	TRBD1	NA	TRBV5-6	CASSSRDRAYNSPLHF	TGTGCCAGCAGCTCCAGGGACAGGGCCTATAATTCACCCCTCCACTTT
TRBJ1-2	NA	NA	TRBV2	CASSKGVIMGLGYGYTF	TGTGCCAGCTCCAAAGGGGTGATCATGGGTTTAGGCTATGGCTACACCTTC
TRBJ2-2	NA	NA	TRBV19	CASRSGHRNTGELFF	TGTGCCAGTAGGTCGGGACACCGAAACACCGGGGAGCTGTTTTTT
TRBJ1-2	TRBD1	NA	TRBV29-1	CSAPQTGNYGYTF	TGCAGCGCGCCCCAGACAGGGAACTATGGCTACACCTTC
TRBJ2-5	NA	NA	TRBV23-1	CASSNPETQYF	TGCGCCAGCAGCAATCCAGAGACCCAGTACTTC
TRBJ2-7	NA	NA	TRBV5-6	CASSSGRVWGQYF	TGTGCCAGCAGCTCGGGACGGGTCTGGGGGCAGTACTTC
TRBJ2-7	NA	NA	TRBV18	CASSPRQPPHYEQYF	TGTGCCAGCTCACCTCGGCAGCCTCCCCACTACGAGCAGTACTTC
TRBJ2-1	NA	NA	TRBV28	CASRPRGAFGNEQFF	TGTGCCAGCAGACCAAGGGGGGCTTTTGGCAATGAGCAGTTCTTC
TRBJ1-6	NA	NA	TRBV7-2	CASSSYRVYNSPLHF	TGTGCCAGCAGCTCGTACAGGGTTTATAATTCACCCCTCCACTTT
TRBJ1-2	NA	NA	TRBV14	CASSPAGRIGYTF	TGTGCCAGCAGCCCTGCGGGACGGATCGGCTACACCTTC
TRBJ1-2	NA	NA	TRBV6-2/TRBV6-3	CASSPPRESYGYTF	TGTGCCAGCAGTCCACCCCGGGAGTCCTATGGCTACACCTTC
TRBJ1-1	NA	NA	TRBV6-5	CASCQDARVRTEAFF	TGTGCCAGCTGCCAGGACGCCCGCGTGAGGACTGAAGCTTTCTTT
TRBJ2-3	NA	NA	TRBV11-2	CASSLDPPRAGTDTQYF	TGTGCCAGCAGCTTAGATCCCCCCAGGGCTGGCACAGATACGCAGTATTTT
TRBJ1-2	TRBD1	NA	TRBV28	CASSPPWTGGYTF	TGTGCCAGCAGTCCACCTTGGACAGGTGGCTACACCTTC
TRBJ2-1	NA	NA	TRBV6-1	CASTVGSEQFF	TGTGCCAGCACTGTAGGGAGTGAGCAGTTCTTC
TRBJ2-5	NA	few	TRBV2	CASSVRGPQETQYF	TGTGCCAGCAGCGTCCGGGGGCCCCAAGAGACCCAGTACTTC
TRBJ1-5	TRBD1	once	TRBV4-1	CASSNTGGQPQHF	TGCGCCAGCAGCAACACAGGGGGTCAGCCCCAGCATTTT
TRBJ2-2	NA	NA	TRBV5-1	CASNRGWRDTGELFF	TGCGCCAGCAATAGGGGATGGAGAGACACCGGGGAGCTGTTTTTT
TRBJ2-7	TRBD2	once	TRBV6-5	CASRDGLAQVYEQYF	TGTGCCAGCAGGGACGGACTAGCCCAAGTTTACGAGCAGTACTTC
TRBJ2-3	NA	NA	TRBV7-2	CASSLEDTQYF	TGTGCCAGCAGCTTGGAGGATACGCAGTATTTT
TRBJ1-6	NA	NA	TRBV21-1	CASRDEGQGAIMGSPLHF	TGTGCCAGCAGGGACGAAGGACAGGGGGCAATTATGGGTTCACCCCTCCACTTT
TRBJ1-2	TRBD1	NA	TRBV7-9	CASSRPTGLYGYTF	TGTGCCAGCAGCCGACCGACAGGGTTGTATGGCTACACCTTC
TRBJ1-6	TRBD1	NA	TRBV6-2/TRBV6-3	CASSQGGKSSPLHF	TGTGCCAGCAGTCAGGGGGGCAAGTCTTCACCCCTCCACTTT
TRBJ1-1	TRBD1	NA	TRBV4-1	CASSHLRGGQGERGTEAFF	TGCGCCAGCAGCCACCTCCGGGGGGGACAGGGGGAAAGGGGCACTGAAGCTTTCTTT
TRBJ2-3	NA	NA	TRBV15	CATSFRKQGLASFSTDTQYF	TGTGCCACCAGCTTCCGAAAACAGGGCTTGGCCTCATTTAGCACAGATACGCAGTATTTT
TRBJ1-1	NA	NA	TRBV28	CASSPPRQAGNTEAFF	TGTGCCAGCAGTCCTCCTCGACAGGCAGGGAACACTGAAGCTTTCTTT
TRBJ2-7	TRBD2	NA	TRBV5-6	CASRERGGQYEQYF	TGTGCCAGCAGGGAGCGGGGGGGCCAGTACGAGCAGTACTTC
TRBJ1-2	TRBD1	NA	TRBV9	CASSVEAGGGYGYTF	TGTGCCAGCAGCGTAGAGGCAGGGGGCGGCTATGGCTACACCTTC
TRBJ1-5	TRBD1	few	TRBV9	CASSATGNSNQPQHF	TGTGCCAGCAGCGCGACAGGGAATAGCAATCAGCCCCAGCATTTT
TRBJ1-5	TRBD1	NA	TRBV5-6	CTSERRTGGGWQPQHF	TGTACCAGCGAACGTAGGACAGGGGGAGGTTGGCAGCCCCAGCATTTT
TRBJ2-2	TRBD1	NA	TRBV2	CASSWDRGNTGELFF	TGTGCCAGCAGTTGGGACAGGGGGAACACCGGGGAGCTGTTTTTT
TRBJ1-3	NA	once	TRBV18	CASCPDGSSGNTIYF	TGTGCCAGCTGCCCGGACGGGAGCTCTGGAAACACCATATATTTT
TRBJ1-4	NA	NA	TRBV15	CATSRTVTSGDGKLFF	TGTGCCACCAGCAGAACTGTGACCTCAGGCGATGGGAAACTGTTTTTT
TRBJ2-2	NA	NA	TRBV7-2	CASSSRVNTGELFF	TGTGCCAGCAGCTCACGGGTGAACACCGGGGAGCTGTTTTTT
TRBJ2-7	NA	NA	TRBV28	CASSFPQGTSHEQYF	TGTGCCAGCAGTTTTCCGCAGGGGACATCCCACGAGCAGTACTTC
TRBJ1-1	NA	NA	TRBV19	CASSIGSINRFLNTEAFF	TGTGCCAGTAGTATAGGCTCCATCAACAGGTTTCTAAACACTGAAGCTTTCTTT
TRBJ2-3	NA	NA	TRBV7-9	CASIPLGGADTQYF	TGTGCCAGCATCCCCCTAGGAGGTGCAGATACGCAGTATTTT
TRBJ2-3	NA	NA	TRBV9	CASSAAGTTSTDTQYF	TGTGCCAGCAGCGCGGCCGGGACAACTAGCACAGATACGCAGTATTTT
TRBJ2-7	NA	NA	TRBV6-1	CASSEQEPPPYEQYF	TGTGCCAGCAGTGAACAGGAACCTCCTCCCTACGAGCAGTACTTC
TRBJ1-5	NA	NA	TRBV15	CATSRDRGPQHF	TGTGCCACCAGTAGAGATCGCGGGCCCCAGCATTTT
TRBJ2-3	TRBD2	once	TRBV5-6	CASSLFRLARTDTQYF	TGTGCCAGCAGCTTGTTCCGACTAGCGCGCACAGATACGCAGTATTTT
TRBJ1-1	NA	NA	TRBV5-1	CASSQGPRGDTEAFF	TGCGCCAGCAGCCAGGGACCTCGAGGGGACACTGAAGCTTTCTTT
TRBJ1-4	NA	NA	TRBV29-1	CSVGGRGEKLFF	TGCAGCGTGGGGGGTAGGGGTGAAAAACTGTTTTTT
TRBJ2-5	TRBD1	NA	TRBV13	CASSKTGGWETQYF	TGTGCCAGCAGCAAGACAGGGGGTTGGGAGACCCAGTACTTC
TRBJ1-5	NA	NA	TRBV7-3	CASSLGNNQPQHF	TGTGCCAGCAGCTTAGGTAACAATCAGCCCCAGCATTTT
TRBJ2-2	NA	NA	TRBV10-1	CASRGLFF	TGCGCCAGCCGAGGGCTGTTTTTT
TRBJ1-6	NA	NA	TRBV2	CASSEGGNNSPLHF	TGTGCCAGCAGTGAAGGGGGAAATAATTCACCCCTCCACTTT
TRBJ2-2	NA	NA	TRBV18	CASSNRAENTGELFF	TGTGCCAGCTCAAACAGGGCCGAGAACACCGGGGAGCTGTTTTTT
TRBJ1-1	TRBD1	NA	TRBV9	CASSPRTGGLTEAFF	TGTGCCAGCAGCCCCCGGACAGGGGGCTTGACTGAAGCTTTCTTT
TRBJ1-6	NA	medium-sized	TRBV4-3	CASSPGLESSPLHF	TGCGCCAGCAGCCCCGGGCTAGAAAGTTCACCCCTCCACTTT